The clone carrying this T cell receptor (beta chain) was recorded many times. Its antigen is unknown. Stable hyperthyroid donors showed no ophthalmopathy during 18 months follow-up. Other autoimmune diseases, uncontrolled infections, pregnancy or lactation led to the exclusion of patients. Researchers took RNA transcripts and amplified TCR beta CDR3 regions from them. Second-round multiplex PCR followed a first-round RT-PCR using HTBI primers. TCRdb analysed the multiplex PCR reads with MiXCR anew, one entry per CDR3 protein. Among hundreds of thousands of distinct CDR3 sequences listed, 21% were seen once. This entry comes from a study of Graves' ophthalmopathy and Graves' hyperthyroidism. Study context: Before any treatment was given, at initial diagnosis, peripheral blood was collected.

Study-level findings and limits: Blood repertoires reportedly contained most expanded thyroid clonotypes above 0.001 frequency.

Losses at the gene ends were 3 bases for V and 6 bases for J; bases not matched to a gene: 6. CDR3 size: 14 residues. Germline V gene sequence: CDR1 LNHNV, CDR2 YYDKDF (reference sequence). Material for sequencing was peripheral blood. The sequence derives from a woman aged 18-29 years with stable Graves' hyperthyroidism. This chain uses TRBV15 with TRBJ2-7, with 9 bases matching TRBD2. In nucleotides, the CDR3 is TGTGCCACCAGCAGGCCGGGACTAGCATCCGAGCAGTACTTC. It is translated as CATSRPGLASEQYF.